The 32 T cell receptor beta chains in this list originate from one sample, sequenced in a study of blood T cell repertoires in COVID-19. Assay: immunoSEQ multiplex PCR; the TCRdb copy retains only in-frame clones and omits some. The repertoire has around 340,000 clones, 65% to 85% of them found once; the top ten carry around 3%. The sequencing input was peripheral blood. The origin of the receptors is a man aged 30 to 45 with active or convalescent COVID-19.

The CDR3 loop is CASSSPGLAADTQYF. The CDR3 region has the DNA TGTGCCAGCAGCTCCCCGGGACTAGCGGCAGATACGCAGTATTTT. The V call is TRBV7-2, the J call TRBJ2-3; 11 bases line up with TRBD2. Germline CDR1 SGHTA, CDR2 FQGNSA. V trimming: 4 bases; J trimming: 4 bases; junction bases outside the gene matches: 4. The CDR3 runs 15 residues.

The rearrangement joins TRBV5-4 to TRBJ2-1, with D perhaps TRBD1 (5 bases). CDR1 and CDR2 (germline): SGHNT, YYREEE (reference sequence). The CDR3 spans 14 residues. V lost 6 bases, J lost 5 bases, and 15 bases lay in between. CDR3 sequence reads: CASTLSTGNNEQFF. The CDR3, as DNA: TGTGCCAGCACCCTATCCACAGGTAACAATGAGCAGTTCTTC.

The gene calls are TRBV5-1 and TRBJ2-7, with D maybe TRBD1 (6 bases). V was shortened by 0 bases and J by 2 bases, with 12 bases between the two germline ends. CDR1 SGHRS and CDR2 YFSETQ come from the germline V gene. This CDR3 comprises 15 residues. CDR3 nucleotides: TGCGCCAGCAGCTTGGATTGGACAGAGACCTACGAGCAGTACTTC. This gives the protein CASSLDWTETYEQYF.

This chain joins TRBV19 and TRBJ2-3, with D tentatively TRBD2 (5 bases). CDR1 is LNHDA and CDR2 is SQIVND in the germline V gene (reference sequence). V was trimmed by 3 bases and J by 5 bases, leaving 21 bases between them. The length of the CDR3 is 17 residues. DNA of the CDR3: TGTGCCAGTAGTATCTTTAAGGACTCCCGTGTGGGAGATACGCAGTATTTT. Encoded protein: CASSIFKDSRVGDTQYF.

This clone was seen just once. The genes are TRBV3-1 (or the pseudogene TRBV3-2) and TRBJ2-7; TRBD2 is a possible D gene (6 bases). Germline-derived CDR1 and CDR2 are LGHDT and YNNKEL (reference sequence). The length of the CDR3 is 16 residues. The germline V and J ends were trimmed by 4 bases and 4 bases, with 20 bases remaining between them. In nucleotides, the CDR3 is TGTGCCAGCAGCCCGTTAGGAGCGGGCGATCGATACGAGCAGTACTTC. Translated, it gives CASSPLGAGDRYEQYF.

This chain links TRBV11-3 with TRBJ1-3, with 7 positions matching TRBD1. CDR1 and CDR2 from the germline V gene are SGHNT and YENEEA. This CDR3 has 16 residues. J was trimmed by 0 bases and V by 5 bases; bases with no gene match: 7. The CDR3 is CASSPRGQISGNTIYF. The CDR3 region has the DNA TGTGCCAGCAGCCCCCGGGGACAGATCTCTGGAAACACCATATATTTT. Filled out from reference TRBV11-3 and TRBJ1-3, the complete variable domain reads EAGVVQSPRYKIIEKKQPVAFWCNPISGHNTLYWYLQNLGQGPELLIRYENEEAVDDSQLPKDRFSAERLKGVDSTLKIQPAELGDSAVYLCASSPRGQISGNTIYFGEGSWLTVV.

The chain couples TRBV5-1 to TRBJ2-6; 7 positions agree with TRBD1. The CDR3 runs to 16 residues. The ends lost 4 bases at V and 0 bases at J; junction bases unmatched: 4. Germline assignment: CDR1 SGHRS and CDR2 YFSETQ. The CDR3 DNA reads TGCGCCAGCAGCCCCGGGACAGCCTCTGGGGCCAACGTCCTGACTTTC. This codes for CASSPGTASGANVLTF.

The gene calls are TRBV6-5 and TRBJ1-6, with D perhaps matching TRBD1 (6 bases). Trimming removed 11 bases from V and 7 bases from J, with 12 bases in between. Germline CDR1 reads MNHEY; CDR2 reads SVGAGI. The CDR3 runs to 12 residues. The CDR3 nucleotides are TGTGCCGCGCGGGGGCCCAATTCACCCCTCCACTTT. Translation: CAARGPNSPLHF.

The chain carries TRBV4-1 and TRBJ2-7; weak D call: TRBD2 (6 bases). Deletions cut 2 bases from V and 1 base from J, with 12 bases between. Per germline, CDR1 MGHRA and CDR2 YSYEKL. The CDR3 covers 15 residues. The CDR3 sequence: CASSQSYGGSYEQYF. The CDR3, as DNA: TGCGCCAGCAGCCAATCGTACGGGGGATCCTACGAGCAGTACTTC.

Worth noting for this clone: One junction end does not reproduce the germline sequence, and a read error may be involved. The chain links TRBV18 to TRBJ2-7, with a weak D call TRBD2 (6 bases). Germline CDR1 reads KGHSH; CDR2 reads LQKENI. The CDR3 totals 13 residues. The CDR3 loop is CASSPGLSYGQYF. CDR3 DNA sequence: TGTGCCAGCTCACCAGGACTATCCTACGGGCAGTACTTC.

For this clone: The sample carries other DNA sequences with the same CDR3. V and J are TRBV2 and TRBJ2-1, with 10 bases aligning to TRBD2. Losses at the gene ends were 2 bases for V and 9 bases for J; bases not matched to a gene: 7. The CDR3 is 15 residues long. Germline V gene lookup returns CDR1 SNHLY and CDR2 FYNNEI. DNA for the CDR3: TGTGCCAGCAGTGAATCCAGCGGGGGGGCGGGTGAGCAGTTCTTC. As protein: CASSESSGGAGEQFF. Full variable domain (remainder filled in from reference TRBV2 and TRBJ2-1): EPEVTQTPSHQVTQMGQEVILRCVPISNHLYFYWYRQILGQKVEFLVSFYNNEISEKSEIFDDQFSVERPDGSNFTLKIRSTKLEDSAMYFCASSESSGGAGEQFFGPGTRLTVL.

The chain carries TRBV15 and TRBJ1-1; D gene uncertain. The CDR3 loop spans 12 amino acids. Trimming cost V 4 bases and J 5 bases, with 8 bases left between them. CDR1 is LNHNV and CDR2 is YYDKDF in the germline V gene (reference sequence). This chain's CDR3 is CATSTLETEAFF. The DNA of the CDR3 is TGTGCCACCAGCACCTTAGAAACTGAAGCTTTCTTT.

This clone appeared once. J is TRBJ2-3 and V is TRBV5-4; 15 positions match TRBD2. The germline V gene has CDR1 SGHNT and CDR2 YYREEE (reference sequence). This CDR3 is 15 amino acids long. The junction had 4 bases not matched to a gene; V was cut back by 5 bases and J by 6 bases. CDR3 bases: TGTGCCAGCAGTTCCGGACTAGCGGGGGGGGATACGCAGTATTTT. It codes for CASSSGLAGGDTQYF.

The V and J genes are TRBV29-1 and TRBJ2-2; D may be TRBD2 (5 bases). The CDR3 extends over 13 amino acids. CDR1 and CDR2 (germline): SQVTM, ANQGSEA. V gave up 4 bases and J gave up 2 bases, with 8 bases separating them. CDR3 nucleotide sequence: TGCAGCGTTGGACGGGAAAACACCGGGGAGCTGTTTTTT. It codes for CSVGRENTGELFF.

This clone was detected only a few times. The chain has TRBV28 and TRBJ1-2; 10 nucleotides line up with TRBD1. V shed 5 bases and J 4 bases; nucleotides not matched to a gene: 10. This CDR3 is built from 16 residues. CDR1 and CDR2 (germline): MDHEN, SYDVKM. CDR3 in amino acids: CASSPPGQGTLYGYTF. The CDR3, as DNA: TGTGCCAGCAGTCCGCCGGGACAGGGGACACTCTATGGCTACACCTTC.

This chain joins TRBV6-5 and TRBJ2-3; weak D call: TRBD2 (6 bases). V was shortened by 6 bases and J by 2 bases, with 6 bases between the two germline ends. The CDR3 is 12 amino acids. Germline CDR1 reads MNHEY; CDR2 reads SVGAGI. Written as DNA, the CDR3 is TGTGCCAGCAGGGGACTCACAGATACGCAGTATTTT. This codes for CASRGLTDTQYF.

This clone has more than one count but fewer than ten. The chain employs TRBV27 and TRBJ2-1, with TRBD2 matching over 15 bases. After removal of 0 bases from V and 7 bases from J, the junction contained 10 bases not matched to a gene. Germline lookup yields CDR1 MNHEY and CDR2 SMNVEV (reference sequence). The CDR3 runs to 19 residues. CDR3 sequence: CASSLSNGLAGGPRNEQFF. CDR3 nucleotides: TGTGCCAGCAGTTTATCAAACGGACTAGCGGGAGGGCCTAGGAATGAGCAGTTCTTC.

The CDR3 nucleotides read TGTGCCAGCAGCGGGCGGCGGGGCTACACCTTC. It specifies CASSGRRGYTF. This chain uses TRBV9 with TRBJ1-2, with D hard to call. V lost 3 bases to trimming and J lost 8 bases, with 8 bases between them. Germline lookup yields CDR1 SGDLS and CDR2 YYNGEE. The CDR3 runs to 11 residues. The variable domain in full, completed from reference TRBV9 and TRBJ1-2, reads DSGVTQTPKHLITATGQRVTLRCSPRSGDLSVYWYQQSLDQGLQFLIQYYNGEERAKGNILERFSAQQFPDLHSELNLSSLELGDSALYFCASSGRRGYTFGSGTRLTVV.

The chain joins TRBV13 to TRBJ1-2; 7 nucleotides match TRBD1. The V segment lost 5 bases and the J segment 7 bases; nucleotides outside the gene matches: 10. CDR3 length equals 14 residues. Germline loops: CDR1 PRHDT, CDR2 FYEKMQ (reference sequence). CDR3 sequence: CASSVQGSRSGYTF. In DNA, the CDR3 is TGTGCCAGCAGCGTACAGGGGTCGAGAAGTGGCTACACCTTC.

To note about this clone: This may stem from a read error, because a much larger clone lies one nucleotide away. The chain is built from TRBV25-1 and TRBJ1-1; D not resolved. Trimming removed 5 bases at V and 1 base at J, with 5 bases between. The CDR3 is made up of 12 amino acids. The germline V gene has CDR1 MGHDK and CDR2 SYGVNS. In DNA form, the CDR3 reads TGTGCCAGCAGTCCGGGGAACACTGAAGCTTTCTTT. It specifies CASSPGNTEAFF.

CDR3 loop: CASSYLAGIKYEQYF. The DNA of the CDR3 is TGTGCCAGCAGTTATCTAGCGGGAATCAAGTACGAGCAGTACTTC. J is TRBJ2-7 and V is TRBV6-2 or TRBV6-3; 9 positions agree with TRBD2. Germline loops: CDR1 MNHEY, CDR2 SVGEGT. The CDR3 spans 15 residues. Trimming cost V 3 bases and J 4 bases; bases outside gene matches: 7.

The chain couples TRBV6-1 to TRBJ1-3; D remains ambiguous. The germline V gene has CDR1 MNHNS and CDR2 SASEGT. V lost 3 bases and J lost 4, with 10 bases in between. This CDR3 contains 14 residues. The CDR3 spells CASSEGVAGNTIYF. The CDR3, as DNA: TGTGCCAGCAGTGAGGGAGTAGCAGGAAACACCATATATTTT.

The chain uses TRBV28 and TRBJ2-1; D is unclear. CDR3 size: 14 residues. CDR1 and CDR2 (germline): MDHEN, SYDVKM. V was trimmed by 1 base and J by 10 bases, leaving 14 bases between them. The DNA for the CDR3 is TGTGCCAGCAGTTTATCCACAGTGCCACCCGAGCAGTTCTTC. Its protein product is CASSLSTVPPEQFF.

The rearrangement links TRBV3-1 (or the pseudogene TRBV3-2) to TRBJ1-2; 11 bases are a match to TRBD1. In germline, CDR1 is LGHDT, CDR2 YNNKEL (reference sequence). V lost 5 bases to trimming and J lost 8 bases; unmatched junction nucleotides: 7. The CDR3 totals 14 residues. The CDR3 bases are TGTGCCAGCAGCACTGGACAGGGGGCGCAGGGCTACACCTTC. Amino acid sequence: CASSTGQGAQGYTF.

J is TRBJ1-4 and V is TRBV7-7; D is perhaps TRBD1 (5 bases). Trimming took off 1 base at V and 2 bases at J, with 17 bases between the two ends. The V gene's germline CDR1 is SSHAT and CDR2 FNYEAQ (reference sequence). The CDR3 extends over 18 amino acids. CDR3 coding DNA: TGTGCCAGCAGCTTAGGGTCCAGGGCCCTTGGTACTAATGAAAAACTGTTTTTT. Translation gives CASSLGSRALGTNEKLFF.

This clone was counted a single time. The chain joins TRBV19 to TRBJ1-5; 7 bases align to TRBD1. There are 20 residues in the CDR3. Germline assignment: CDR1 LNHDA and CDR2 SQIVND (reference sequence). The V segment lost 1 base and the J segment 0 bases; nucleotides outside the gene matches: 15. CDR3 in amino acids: CASSIGGQKGGYYSNQPQHF. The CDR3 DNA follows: TGTGCCAGTAGTATAGGGGGACAGAAAGGTGGGTACTATAGCAATCAGCCCCAGCATTTT.

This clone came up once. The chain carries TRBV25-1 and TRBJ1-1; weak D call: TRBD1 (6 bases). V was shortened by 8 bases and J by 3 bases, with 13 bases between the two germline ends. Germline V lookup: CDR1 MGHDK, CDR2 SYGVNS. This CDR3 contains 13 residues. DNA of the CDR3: TGTGCCAGCTCGTCCAGGGGACACACTGAAGCTTTCTTT. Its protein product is CASSSRGHTEAFF.

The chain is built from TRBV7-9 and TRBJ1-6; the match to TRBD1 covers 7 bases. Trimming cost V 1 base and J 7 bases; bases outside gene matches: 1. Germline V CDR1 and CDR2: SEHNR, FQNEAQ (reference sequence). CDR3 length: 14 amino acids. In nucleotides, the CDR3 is TGTGCCAGCAGCTTAGGGGGACAGAATTCACCCCTCCACTTT. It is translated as CASSLGGQNSPLHF.

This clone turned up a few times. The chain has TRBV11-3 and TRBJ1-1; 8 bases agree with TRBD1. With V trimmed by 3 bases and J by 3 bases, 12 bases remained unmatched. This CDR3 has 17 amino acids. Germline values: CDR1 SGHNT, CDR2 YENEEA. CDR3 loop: CASSLGWALDRDTEAFF. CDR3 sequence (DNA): TGTGCCAGCAGCTTGGGGTGGGCGTTGGACAGGGACACTGAAGCTTTCTTT.

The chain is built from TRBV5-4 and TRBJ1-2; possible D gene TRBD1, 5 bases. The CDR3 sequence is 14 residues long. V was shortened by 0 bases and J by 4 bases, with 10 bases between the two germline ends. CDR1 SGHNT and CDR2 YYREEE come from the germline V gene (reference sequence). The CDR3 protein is CASSLGGEGYGYTF. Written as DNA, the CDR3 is TGTGCCAGCAGCTTGGGAGGGGAGGGCTATGGCTACACCTTC.

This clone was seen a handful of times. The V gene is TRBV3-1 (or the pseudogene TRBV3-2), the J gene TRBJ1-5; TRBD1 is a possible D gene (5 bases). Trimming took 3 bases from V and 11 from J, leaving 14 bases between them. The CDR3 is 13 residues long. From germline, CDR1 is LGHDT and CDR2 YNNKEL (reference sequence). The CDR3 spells CASSQGRGLAQHF. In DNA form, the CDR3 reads TGTGCCAGCAGCCAGGGCCGGGGGTTGGCCCAGCATTTT.

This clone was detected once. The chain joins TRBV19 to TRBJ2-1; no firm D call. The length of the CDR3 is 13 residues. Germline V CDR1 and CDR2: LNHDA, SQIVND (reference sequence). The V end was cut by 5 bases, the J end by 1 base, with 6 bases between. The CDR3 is CASSGLSYNEQFF. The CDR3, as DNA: TGTGCCAGTAGTGGGCTGTCCTACAATGAGCAGTTCTTC.